Listed below are T cell receptor beta chains from one sample, sequenced in a study of blood T cell repertoires in COVID-19. Sequencing was performed with immunoSEQ multiplex PCR; in TCRdb, only in-frame clones are kept and a portion is missing. The sample shows about 670,000 clones, about 87% of them seen only once. Sample: peripheral blood. The receptors come from a woman aged 18-30 years with acute or convalescent COVID-19. Each CDR3 is given with its conserved first and last residue. A D gene is named only where the DNA matches it firmly. Size values are once, few and many counts, or a class for expanded clones, and some rows have none.

clone_size: .
j_call: TRBJ1-2
v_call: TRBV27
d_call: .
cdr3_nt: TGTGCCAGCAGTTTCATTGGCGGGGCTATAGCTAACTATGGCTACACCTTC
cdr3_aa: CASSFIGGAIANYGYTF

clone_size: .
j_call: TRBJ2-5
v_call: TRBV19
d_call: .
cdr3_nt: TGTGCCAGTTCTGAGGCCAGGACCCAGTACTTC
cdr3_aa: CASSEARTQYF

clone_size: .
j_call: TRBJ1-2
v_call: TRBV3-1/TRBV3-2
d_call: .
cdr3_nt: TGTGCCAGCAGCCAAGCAAACGGGATAGCCTATGGCTACACCTTC
cdr3_aa: CASSQANGIAYGYTF

clone_size: .
j_call: TRBJ2-1
v_call: TRBV18
d_call: .
cdr3_nt: TGTGCCAGCTCACCACTAAGGGGGAGCTCCTACAATGAGCAGTTCTTC
cdr3_aa: CASSPLRGSSYNEQFF

clone_size: .
j_call: TRBJ1-2
v_call: TRBV2
d_call: .
cdr3_nt: TGTGCCAGCATGAATTCCTACGGGGGCTACACCTTC
cdr3_aa: CASMNSYGGYTF

clone_size: .
j_call: TRBJ2-2
v_call: TRBV6-4
d_call: TRBD1
cdr3_nt: TGTGCCAGCGCGGGACAGGGGACGTCCGGGGAGCTGTTTTTT
cdr3_aa: CASAGQGTSGELFF

clone_size: .
j_call: TRBJ2-7
v_call: TRBV6-1
d_call: .
cdr3_nt: TGTGCCAGCAGTGAGGGAGGCTCCTTAAGCTACGAGCAGTACTTC
cdr3_aa: CASSEGGSLSYEQYF

clone_size: .
j_call: TRBJ1-2
v_call: TRBV27
d_call: .
cdr3_nt: TGTGCCAGCAGTTTTGTTGGCGGTCCTAACTATGGCTACACCTTC
cdr3_aa: CASSFVGGPNYGYTF

clone_size: once
j_call: TRBJ1-1
v_call: TRBV4-1
d_call: TRBD1
cdr3_nt: TGCGCCAGCAGCCTGGGACAGAAACTGGCCACTGAAGCTTTCTTT
cdr3_aa: CASSLGQKLATEAFF

clone_size: .
j_call: TRBJ1-2
v_call: TRBV2
d_call: .
cdr3_nt: TGTGCCAGCAGTATGACAGGATCTTTTGGCTACACCTTC
cdr3_aa: CASSMTGSFGYTF

clone_size: .
j_call: TRBJ2-3
v_call: TRBV19
d_call: TRBD2
cdr3_nt: TGTGCCAGTAGTATTGGTCTAGCGGCAGATACGCAGTATTTT
cdr3_aa: CASSIGLAADTQYF

clone_size: .
j_call: TRBJ1-1
v_call: TRBV6-5
d_call: TRBD1
cdr3_nt: TGTGCCAGCAGTTTATTACAGGGGGAGGGTGAAGCTTTCTTT
cdr3_aa: CASSLLQGEGEAFF

clone_size: .
j_call: TRBJ2-5
v_call: TRBV7-2
d_call: TRBD2
cdr3_nt: TGTGCCAGCAGCCTCGGGACTAGCGGGGGGGCTGGGAAGACCCAGTACTTC
cdr3_aa: CASSLGTSGGAGKTQYF

clone_size: .
j_call: TRBJ2-1
v_call: TRBV27
d_call: .
cdr3_nt: TGTGCCAGCAGTCCCGCTCCTCGCGCGGGGAACTACAATGAGCAGTTCTTC
cdr3_aa: CASSPAPRAGNYNEQFF

clone_size: .
j_call: TRBJ1-4
v_call: TRBV19
d_call: TRBD1
cdr3_nt: TGTGCCAGTAGTATCCCGGGACAGAGAGGGGAAAAACTGTTTTTT
cdr3_aa: CASSIPGQRGEKLFF

clone_size: few
j_call: TRBJ1-3
v_call: TRBV12-5
d_call: .
cdr3_nt: TGTGCTAGTGGTCCCCCAGGGCAAGGAAACACCATATATTTT
cdr3_aa: CASGPPGQGNTIYF

clone_size: .
j_call: TRBJ1-1
v_call: TRBV19
d_call: .
cdr3_nt: TGTGCCAGTAGAGCCAGGAATTGGGGCAGCACCTACACTGAAGCTTTCTTT
cdr3_aa: CASRARNWGSTYTEAFF

clone_size: once
j_call: TRBJ1-4
v_call: TRBV2
d_call: .
cdr3_nt: TGTGCCAGCGGAGGCGAAAAACTGTTTTTT
cdr3_aa: CASGGEKLFF

clone_size: .
j_call: TRBJ2-6
v_call: TRBV21-1
d_call: .
cdr3_nt: TGTGCCAGCAGCCCCCGGGTCAACAGGGAACCTGGGGCCAACGTCCTGACTTTC
cdr3_aa: CASSPRVNREPGANVLTF

clone_size: .
j_call: TRBJ1-1
v_call: TRBV7-9
d_call: .
cdr3_nt: TGTGCCAGCAGCTTCCCCGGGGTGGGTGAAGCTTTCTTT
cdr3_aa: CASSFPGVGEAFF

clone_size: .
j_call: TRBJ1-2
v_call: TRBV6-5
d_call: TRBD1
cdr3_nt: TGTGCCAGCATGTACAGGGGAGGTAACTATGGCTACACCTTC
cdr3_aa: CASMYRGGNYGYTF

clone_size: .
j_call: TRBJ2-7
v_call: TRBV11-3
d_call: .
cdr3_nt: TGTGCCAGCAGCTTACTGGCGCGTGGGGGGGCAGAGGGACCTACCTACGAGCAGTACTTC
cdr3_aa: CASSLLARGGAEGPTYEQYF

clone_size: .
j_call: TRBJ2-4
v_call: TRBV5-5
d_call: TRBD1
cdr3_nt: TGTGCCAGCAGCACAACAGGGGACAGATTAGCCAAAAACATTCAGTACTTC
cdr3_aa: CASSTTGDRLAKNIQYF

clone_size: .
j_call: TRBJ1-5
v_call: TRBV19
d_call: .
cdr3_nt: TGTGCCAGTCGAACACGGGGAGAAGGGTATCAGCCCCAGCATTTT
cdr3_aa: CASRTRGEGYQPQHF

clone_size: .
j_call: TRBJ2-7
v_call: TRBV19
d_call: .
cdr3_nt: TGTGCCAGTAGCCCGGACAGAACCATCTACGAGCAGTACTTC
cdr3_aa: CASSPDRTIYEQYF

clone_size: .
j_call: TRBJ2-3
v_call: TRBV29-1
d_call: .
cdr3_nt: TGCAGCTTTCTTGGCCAGGGCGGGGAAGATACGCAGTATTTT
cdr3_aa: CSFLGQGGEDTQYF

clone_size: .
j_call: TRBJ1-2
v_call: TRBV2
d_call: TRBD1
cdr3_nt: TGTGCCAGAAGACAGGGCTCTGGCTACACCTTC
cdr3_aa: CARRQGSGYTF

clone_size: .
j_call: TRBJ2-3
v_call: TRBV19
d_call: .
cdr3_nt: TGTGCCAGTAGTATTTGGGGCCCCAGGGATACGCAGTATTTT
cdr3_aa: CASSIWGPRDTQYF

clone_size: .
j_call: TRBJ2-7
v_call: TRBV2
d_call: TRBD2
cdr3_nt: TGTGCCAGCAGCCCGGATAGCGGGGGGGCCTACGAGCAGTACTTC
cdr3_aa: CASSPDSGGAYEQYF

clone_size: .
j_call: TRBJ1-2
v_call: TRBV18
d_call: TRBD1
cdr3_nt: TGTGCCAGCTCACCCACAGGGGGCGCGGATGGCTACACCTTC
cdr3_aa: CASSPTGGADGYTF

clone_size: .
j_call: TRBJ1-1
v_call: TRBV2
d_call: .
cdr3_nt: TGTGCCAGCAGTTTACAGGGCATGAACACTGAAGCTTTCTTT
cdr3_aa: CASSLQGMNTEAFF